This T cell receptor beta chain was profiled in a study of neurological immune-mediated disorders. J was trimmed by 4 bases and V by 5 bases; bases with no gene match: 3. CDR3 size: 14 residues. This clonotype was observed many times. In TCRdb, the 5' RACE reads were re-called with MiXCR into one record per CDR3 protein. Of tens of thousands of distinct CDR3 sequences in the sample, approximately 5% are singletons; the top ten hold around 2.3%. The chain recombines TRBV12-3 or TRBV12-4 with TRBJ2-7, with TRBD1 matching 12 bases. The material sequenced was PBMCs. This TCR came from a woman aged 25-40 years with multiple sclerosis. The CDR3, as DNA: TGTGCCAGCAGTACGGGACAGGGGGCGTACGAGCAGTACTTC. This translates into CASSTGQGAYEQYF.